This T cell receptor (beta chain) is drawn from a study of PD-1 blockade in classical Hodgkin lymphoma. On this clone itself: No antigen is known for it.

Study-wide findings and caveats: By C4D1, diversity of CD4+ TCRs had risen significantly, whereas that of CD8+ TCRs had not. Anyone who began nivolumab under 1 year after ASCT was excluded. Why the repertoires differ is still unclear, perhaps disease activity or prior therapy. Healthy donors reportedly exceeded newly diagnosed patients in baseline TCR diversity.

The patients all showed relapse after autologous stem cell transplantation, while their brentuximab vedotin exposure varied. Thawed PBMCs yielded CD4+ T cells through magnetic negative selection. Some clones are missing from TCRdb's copy, which holds only in-frame ones; the method was immunoSEQ multiplex PCR. This table has around 12,000 clones, roughly 90% appearing once. The CDR3 spans 12 residues. V lost 3 bases and J 6 bases, leaving 7 bases between the germline ends. CDR1 and CDR2 (germline): LNHDA, SQIVND (reference sequence). This chain links TRBV19 with TRBJ2-3; D is unclear. The sample was CD4+ T cells from blood, taken at baseline. The receptor was derived from a human donor with classical Hodgkin lymphoma. CDR3 bases: TGTGCCAGTAGTATCGCACTCGATACGCAGTATTTT. Its protein product is CASSIALDTQYF.